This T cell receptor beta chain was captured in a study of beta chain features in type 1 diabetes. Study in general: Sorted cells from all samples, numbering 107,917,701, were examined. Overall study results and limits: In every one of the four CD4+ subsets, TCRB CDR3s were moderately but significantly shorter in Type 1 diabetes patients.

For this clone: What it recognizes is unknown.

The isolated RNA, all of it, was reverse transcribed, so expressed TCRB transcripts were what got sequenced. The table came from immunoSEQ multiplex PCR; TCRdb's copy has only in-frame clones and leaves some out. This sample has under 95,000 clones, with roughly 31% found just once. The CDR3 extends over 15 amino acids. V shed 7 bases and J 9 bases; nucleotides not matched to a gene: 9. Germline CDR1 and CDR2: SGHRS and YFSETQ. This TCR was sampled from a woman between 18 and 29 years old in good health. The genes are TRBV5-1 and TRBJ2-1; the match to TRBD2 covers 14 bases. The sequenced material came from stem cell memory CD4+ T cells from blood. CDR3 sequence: CASLPGLAGVTEQFF. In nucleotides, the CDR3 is TGCGCCAGCTTGCCGGGACTAGCGGGAGTGACTGAGCAGTTCTTC.